This record looks at one T cell receptor (beta chain) sequence and its context. Its antigen is not identified. These data are taken from a study of OX40 agonist ivuxolimab in advanced cancers. Notes on the study in general: Patients with a partial response at 0.1-3.0 mg/kg had among the lowest clonal expansion.

Sequencing used immunoSEQ multiplex PCR; TCRdb keeps in-frame clones, though not all of them. This sample has about 19,000 clones; roughly 85% occur once, and the top ten carry 10% to 15%. The V end was cut by 5 bases, the J end by 4 bases, with 16 bases between. Germline CDR1 is SGHNT and CDR2 is YENEEA. The CDR3 loop spans 15 amino acids. The input for sequencing was CD4+ or CD8+ T cells sorted from blood, taken in a trial of the OX40 agonist ivuxolimab. This receptor was identified in an adult with an advanced solid tumor such as melanoma, head and neck, liver or kidney cancer. The V and J genes are TRBV11-3 and TRBJ2-3; D unclear. This chain's CDR3 is CASSATDGPSDTQYF. Here the CDR3 DNA reads TGTGCCAGCAGCGCTACGGACGGTCCTTCAGATACGCAGTATTTT.